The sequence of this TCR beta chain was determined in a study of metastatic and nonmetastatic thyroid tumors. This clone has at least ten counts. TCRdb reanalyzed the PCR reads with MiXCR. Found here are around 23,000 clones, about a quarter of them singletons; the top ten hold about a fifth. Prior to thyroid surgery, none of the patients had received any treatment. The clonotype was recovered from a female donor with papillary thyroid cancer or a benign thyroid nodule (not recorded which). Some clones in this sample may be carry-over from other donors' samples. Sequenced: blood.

This chain's CDR3 is CSVALTSYEQYF. The CDR3 region has the DNA TGCAGCGTTGCTCTCACAAGCTACGAGCAGTACTTC. The chain carries TRBV29-1 and TRBJ2-7; D is unclear. The V end was cut by 4 bases, the J end by 3 bases, with 10 bases between. The length of the CDR3 is 12 residues. Germline V lookup: CDR1 SQVTM, CDR2 ANQGSEA.